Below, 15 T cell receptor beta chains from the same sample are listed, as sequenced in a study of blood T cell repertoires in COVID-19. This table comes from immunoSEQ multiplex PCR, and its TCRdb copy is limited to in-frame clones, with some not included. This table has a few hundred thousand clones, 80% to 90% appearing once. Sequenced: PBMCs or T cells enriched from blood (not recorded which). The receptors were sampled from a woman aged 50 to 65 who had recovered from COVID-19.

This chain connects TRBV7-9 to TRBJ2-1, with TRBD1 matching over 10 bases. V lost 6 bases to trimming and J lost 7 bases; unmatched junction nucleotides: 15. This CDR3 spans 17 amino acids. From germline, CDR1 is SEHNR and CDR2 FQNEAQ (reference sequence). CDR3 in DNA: TGTGCCAGCAGAAGGGGGGCTGGGACAGGGGTTGAAAATGAGCAGTTCTTC. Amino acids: CASRRGAGTGVENEQFF.

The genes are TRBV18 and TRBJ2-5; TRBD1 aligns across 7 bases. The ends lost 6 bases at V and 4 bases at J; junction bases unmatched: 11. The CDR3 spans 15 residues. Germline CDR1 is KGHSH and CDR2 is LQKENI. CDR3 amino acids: CASSLGQVGRETQYF. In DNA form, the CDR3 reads TGTGCCAGCTCCCTCGGACAGGTGGGGCGAGAGACCCAGTACTTC.

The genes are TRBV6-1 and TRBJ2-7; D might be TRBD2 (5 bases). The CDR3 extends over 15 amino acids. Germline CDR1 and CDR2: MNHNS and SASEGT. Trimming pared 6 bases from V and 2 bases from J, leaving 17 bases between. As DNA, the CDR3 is TGTGCCAGCAGCCTCCCCCGGGGTACTACCTACGAGCAGTACTTC. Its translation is CASSLPRGTTYEQYF.

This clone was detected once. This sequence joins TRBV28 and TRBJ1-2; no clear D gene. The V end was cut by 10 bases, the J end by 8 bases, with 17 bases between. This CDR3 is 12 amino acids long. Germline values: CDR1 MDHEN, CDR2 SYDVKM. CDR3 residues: CATKERVDGYTF. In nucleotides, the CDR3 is TGTGCCACAAAAGAGAGGGTGGACGGCTACACCTTC.

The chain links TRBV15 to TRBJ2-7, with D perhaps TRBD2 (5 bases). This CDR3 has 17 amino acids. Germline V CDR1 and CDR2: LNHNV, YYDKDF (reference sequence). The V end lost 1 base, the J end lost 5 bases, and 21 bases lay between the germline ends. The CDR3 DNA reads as TGTGCCACCAGCAGAGGAATAAACTTGCTAGAGAGGGACGAGCAGTACTTC. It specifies CATSRGINLLERDEQYF.

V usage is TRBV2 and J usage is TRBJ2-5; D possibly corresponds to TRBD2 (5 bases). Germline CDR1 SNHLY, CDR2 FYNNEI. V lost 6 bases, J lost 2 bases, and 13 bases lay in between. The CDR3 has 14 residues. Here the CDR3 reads CASRDRTGQETQYF. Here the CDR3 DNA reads TGTGCCAGCAGAGACCGGACTGGGCAAGAGACCCAGTACTTC.

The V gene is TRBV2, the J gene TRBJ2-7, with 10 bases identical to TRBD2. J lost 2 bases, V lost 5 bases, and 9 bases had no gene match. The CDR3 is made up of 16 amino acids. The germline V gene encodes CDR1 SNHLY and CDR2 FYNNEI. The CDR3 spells CASSRSGGENTYEQYF. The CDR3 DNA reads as TGTGCCAGCAGTCGGAGCGGGGGGGAAAATACCTACGAGCAGTACTTC. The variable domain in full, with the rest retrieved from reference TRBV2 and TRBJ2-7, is EPEVTQTPSHQVTQMGQEVILRCVPISNHLYFYWYRQILGQKVEFLVSFYNNEISEKSEIFDDQFSVERPDGSNFTLKIRSTKLEDSAMYFCASSRSGGENTYEQYFGPGTRLTVT.

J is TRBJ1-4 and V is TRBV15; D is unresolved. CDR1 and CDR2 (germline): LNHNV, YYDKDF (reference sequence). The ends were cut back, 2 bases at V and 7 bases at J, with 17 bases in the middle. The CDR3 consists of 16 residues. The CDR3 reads CATSRYGPRGGEKLFF. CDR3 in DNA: TGTGCCACCAGCAGATACGGGCCCCGGGGTGGTGAAAAACTGTTTTTT.

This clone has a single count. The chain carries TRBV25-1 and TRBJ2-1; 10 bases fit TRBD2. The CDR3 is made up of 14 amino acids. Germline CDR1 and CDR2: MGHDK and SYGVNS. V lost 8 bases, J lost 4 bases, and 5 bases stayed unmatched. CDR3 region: CASQAGGPYNEQFF. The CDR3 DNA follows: TGTGCCAGCCAAGCGGGGGGGCCGTACAATGAGCAGTTCTTC.

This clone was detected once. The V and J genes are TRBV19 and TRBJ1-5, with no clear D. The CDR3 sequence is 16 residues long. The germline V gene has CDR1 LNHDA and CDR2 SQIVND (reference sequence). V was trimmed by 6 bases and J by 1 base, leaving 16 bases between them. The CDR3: CASRTDGGLSNQPQHF. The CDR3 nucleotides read TGTGCCAGTAGAACAGACGGAGGCCTAAGCAATCAGCCCCAGCATTTT.

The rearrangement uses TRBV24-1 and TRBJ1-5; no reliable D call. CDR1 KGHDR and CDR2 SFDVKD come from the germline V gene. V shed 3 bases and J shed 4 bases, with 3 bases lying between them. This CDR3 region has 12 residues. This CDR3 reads CATSDPNQPQHF. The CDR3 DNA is TGTGCCACCAGTGATCCGAATCAGCCCCAGCATTTT.

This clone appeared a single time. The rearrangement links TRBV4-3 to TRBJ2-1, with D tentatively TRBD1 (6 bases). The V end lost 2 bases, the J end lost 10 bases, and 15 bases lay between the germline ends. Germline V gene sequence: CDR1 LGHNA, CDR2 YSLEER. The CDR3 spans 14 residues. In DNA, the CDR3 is TGCGCCAGCAGCCAACCCGACAGGTTAGGGGAGCAGTTCTTC. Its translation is CASSQPDRLGEQFF.

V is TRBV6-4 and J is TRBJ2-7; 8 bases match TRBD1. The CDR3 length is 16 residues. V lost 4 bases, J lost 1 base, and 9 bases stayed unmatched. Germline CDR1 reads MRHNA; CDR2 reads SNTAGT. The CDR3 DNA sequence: TGTGCCAGCAGTGTCCCCATTAGACAGGGGTCCTACGAGCAGTACTTC. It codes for CASSVPIRQGSYEQYF.

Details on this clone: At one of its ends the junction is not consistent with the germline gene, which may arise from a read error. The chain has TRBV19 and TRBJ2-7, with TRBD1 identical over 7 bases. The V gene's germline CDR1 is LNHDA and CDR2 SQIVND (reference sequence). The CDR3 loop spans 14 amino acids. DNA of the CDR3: TGTGCCACTAGTAAGACAGGGTCCTCCTACGAGCAGTACTTC. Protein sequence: CATSKTGSSYEQYF.

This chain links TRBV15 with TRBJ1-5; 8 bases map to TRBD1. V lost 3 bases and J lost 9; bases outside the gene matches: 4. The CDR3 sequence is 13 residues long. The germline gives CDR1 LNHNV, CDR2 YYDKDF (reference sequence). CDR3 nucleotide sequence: TGTGCCACCAGCAGGGACAGGGCTCGGCCCCAGCATTTT. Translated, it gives CATSRDRARPQHF.